The 4 T cell receptor beta chains below come from one sample, sequenced in a study of CD8+CD57+ T cells in acquired aplastic anemia. Profiling that covered TCR beta VDJ and CDR3 relied on genomic DNA as its template. Via MiXCR, TCRdb re-called the reads, giving one row per CDR3 protein. The sample has about 190,000 distinct CDR3 sequences; about half are singletons. Input material: sorted CD4+, CD8+, or CD8+CD57+ T cells (not recorded which) from PBMCs. The receptors come from a human donor in good health, serving as a control.

The gene calls are TRBV7-9 and TRBJ2-3, with D unresolved. Germline CDR1 and CDR2: SEHNR and FQNEAQ (reference sequence). The V and J ends lost 5 bases and 6 bases respectively, with 12 bases between them. The CDR3 loop spans 13 amino acids. The CDR3, as DNA: TGTGCCAGCAGCGCCAGGTTGGGTGATACGCAGTATTTT. Encoded protein: CASSARLGDTQYF.

The gene calls are TRBV4-2 and TRBJ1-1; possible D gene TRBD1, 5 bases. The CDR3 consists of 15 residues. In germline, CDR1 is LGHNA, CDR2 YNFKEQ. Trimming cost V 0 bases and J 6 bases, with 14 bases left between them. DNA for the CDR3: TGTGCCAGCAGCCAAGATGGGGGAATCAGCGCTGAAGCTTTCTTT. The encoded protein is CASSQDGGISAEAFF.

The chain employs TRBV4-1 and TRBJ2-5, with D tentatively TRBD2 (6 bases). The ends were cut back, 4 bases at V and 4 bases at J, with 13 bases in the middle. This CDR3 has 14 residues. Germline V gene lookup returns CDR1 MGHRA and CDR2 YSYEKL. The CDR3 protein is CASSRTGLSETQYF. The CDR3 DNA is TGCGCCAGCAGCCGTACGGGACTGTCAGAGACCCAGTACTTC.

V is TRBV5-1 and J is TRBJ2-1; 9 bases map to TRBD2. CDR1 and CDR2 (germline): SGHRS, YFSETQ. The CDR3 is made up of 16 amino acids. V shed 0 bases and J 12 bases; nucleotides not matched to a gene: 13. This chain's CDR3 is CASSLAGRGGGGGQFF. The CDR3 region has the DNA TGCGCCAGCAGCTTGGCCGGGCGGGGGGGGGGGGGGGGGCAGTTCTTC.